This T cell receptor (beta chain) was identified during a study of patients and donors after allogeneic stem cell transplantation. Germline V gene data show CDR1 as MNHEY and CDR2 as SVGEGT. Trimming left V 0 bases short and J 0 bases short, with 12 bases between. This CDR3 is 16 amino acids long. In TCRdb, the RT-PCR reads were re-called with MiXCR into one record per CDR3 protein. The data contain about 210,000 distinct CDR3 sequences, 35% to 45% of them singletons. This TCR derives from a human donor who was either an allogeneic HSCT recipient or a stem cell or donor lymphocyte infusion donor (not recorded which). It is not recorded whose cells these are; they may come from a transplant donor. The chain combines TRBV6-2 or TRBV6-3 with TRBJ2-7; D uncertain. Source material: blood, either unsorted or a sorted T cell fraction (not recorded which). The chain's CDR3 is CASSYSRYPSSYEQYF. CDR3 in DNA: TGTGCCAGCAGTTACTCCAGATATCCAAGCTCCTACGAGCAGTACTTC.